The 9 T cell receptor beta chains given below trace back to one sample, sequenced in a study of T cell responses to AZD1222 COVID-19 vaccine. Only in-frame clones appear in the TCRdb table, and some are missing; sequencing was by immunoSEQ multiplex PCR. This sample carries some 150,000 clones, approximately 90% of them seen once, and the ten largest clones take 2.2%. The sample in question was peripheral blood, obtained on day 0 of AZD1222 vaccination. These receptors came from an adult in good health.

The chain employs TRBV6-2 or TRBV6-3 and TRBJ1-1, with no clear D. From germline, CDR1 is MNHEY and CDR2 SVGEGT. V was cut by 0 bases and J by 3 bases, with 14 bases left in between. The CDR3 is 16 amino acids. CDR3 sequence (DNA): TGTGCCAGCAGTTACTCGCCCGGGCAGCGGGACACTGAAGCTTTCTTT. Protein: CASSYSPGQRDTEAFF.

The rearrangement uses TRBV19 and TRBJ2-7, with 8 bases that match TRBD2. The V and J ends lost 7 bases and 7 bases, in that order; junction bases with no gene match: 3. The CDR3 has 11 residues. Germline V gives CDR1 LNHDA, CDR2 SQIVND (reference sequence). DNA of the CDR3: TGTGCCAGTAAACGGGGGGGAGAGCAGTACTTC. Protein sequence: CASKRGGEQYF.

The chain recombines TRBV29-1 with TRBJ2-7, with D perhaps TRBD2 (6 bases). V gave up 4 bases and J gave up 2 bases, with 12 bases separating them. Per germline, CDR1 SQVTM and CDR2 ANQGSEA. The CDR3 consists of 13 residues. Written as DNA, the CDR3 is TGCAGCGTTGTTTTGCGGGGAACCTACGAGCAGTACTTC. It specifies CSVVLRGTYEQYF.

DNA of the CDR3: TGTGCCAGCAGCCAAGGACCTATCTATGGCTACACCTTC. Protein: CASSQGPIYGYTF. The chain combines TRBV14 with TRBJ1-2; D uncertain. The CDR3 consists of 13 residues. Germline V gene data show CDR1 as SGHDN and CDR2 as FVKESK. V was shortened by 1 base and J by 4 bases, with 7 bases between the two germline ends.

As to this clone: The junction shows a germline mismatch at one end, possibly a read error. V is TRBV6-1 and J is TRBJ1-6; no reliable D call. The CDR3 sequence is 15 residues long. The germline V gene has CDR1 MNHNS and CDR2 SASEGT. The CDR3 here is CASSELGGNNSPLHF. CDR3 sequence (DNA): TGTGCCAGCAGTGAACTGGGTGGCAATAATTCACCTCTCCACTTT.

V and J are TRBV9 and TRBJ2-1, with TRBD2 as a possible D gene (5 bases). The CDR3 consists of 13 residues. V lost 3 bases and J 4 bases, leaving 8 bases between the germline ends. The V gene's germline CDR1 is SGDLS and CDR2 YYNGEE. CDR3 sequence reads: CASSEGVYNEQFF. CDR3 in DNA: TGTGCCAGCAGCGAGGGAGTTTACAATGAGCAGTTCTTC. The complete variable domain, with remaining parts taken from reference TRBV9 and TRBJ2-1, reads DSGVTQTPKHLITATGQRVTLRCSPRSGDLSVYWYQQSLDQGLQFLIQYYNGEERAKGNILERFSAQQFPDLHSELNLSSLELGDSALYFCASSEGVYNEQFFGPGTRLTVL.

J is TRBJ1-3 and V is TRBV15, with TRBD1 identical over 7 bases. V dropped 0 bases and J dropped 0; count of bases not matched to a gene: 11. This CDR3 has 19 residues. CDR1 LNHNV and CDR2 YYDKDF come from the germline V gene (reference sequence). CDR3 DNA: TGTGCCACCAGCAGAGATAGGTTGGGACAGTACTACTCTGGAAACACCATATATTTT. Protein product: CATSRDRLGQYYSGNTIYF. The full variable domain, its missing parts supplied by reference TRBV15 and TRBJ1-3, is DAMVIQNPRYQVTQFGKPVTLSCSQTLNHNVMYWYQQKSSQAPKLLFHYYDKDFNNEADTPDNFQSRRPNTSFCFLDIRSPGLGDTAMYLCATSRDRLGQYYSGNTIYFGEGSWLTVV.

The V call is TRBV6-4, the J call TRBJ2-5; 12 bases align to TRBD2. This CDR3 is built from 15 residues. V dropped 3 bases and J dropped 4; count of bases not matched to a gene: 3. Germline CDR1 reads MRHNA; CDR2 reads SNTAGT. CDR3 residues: CASSETSGSGETQYF. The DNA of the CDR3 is TGTGCCAGCAGTGAGACTAGCGGGAGTGGAGAGACCCAGTACTTC.

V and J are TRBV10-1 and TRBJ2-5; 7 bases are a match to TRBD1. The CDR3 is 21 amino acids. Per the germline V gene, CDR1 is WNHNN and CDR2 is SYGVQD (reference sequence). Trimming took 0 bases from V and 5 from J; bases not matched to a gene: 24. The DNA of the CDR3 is TGCGCCAGCAGTGAGTCCCCTCTACGACAGGGAAAGGGGCAGCTCTTGGAGACCCAGTACTTC. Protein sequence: CASSESPLRQGKGQLLETQYF.